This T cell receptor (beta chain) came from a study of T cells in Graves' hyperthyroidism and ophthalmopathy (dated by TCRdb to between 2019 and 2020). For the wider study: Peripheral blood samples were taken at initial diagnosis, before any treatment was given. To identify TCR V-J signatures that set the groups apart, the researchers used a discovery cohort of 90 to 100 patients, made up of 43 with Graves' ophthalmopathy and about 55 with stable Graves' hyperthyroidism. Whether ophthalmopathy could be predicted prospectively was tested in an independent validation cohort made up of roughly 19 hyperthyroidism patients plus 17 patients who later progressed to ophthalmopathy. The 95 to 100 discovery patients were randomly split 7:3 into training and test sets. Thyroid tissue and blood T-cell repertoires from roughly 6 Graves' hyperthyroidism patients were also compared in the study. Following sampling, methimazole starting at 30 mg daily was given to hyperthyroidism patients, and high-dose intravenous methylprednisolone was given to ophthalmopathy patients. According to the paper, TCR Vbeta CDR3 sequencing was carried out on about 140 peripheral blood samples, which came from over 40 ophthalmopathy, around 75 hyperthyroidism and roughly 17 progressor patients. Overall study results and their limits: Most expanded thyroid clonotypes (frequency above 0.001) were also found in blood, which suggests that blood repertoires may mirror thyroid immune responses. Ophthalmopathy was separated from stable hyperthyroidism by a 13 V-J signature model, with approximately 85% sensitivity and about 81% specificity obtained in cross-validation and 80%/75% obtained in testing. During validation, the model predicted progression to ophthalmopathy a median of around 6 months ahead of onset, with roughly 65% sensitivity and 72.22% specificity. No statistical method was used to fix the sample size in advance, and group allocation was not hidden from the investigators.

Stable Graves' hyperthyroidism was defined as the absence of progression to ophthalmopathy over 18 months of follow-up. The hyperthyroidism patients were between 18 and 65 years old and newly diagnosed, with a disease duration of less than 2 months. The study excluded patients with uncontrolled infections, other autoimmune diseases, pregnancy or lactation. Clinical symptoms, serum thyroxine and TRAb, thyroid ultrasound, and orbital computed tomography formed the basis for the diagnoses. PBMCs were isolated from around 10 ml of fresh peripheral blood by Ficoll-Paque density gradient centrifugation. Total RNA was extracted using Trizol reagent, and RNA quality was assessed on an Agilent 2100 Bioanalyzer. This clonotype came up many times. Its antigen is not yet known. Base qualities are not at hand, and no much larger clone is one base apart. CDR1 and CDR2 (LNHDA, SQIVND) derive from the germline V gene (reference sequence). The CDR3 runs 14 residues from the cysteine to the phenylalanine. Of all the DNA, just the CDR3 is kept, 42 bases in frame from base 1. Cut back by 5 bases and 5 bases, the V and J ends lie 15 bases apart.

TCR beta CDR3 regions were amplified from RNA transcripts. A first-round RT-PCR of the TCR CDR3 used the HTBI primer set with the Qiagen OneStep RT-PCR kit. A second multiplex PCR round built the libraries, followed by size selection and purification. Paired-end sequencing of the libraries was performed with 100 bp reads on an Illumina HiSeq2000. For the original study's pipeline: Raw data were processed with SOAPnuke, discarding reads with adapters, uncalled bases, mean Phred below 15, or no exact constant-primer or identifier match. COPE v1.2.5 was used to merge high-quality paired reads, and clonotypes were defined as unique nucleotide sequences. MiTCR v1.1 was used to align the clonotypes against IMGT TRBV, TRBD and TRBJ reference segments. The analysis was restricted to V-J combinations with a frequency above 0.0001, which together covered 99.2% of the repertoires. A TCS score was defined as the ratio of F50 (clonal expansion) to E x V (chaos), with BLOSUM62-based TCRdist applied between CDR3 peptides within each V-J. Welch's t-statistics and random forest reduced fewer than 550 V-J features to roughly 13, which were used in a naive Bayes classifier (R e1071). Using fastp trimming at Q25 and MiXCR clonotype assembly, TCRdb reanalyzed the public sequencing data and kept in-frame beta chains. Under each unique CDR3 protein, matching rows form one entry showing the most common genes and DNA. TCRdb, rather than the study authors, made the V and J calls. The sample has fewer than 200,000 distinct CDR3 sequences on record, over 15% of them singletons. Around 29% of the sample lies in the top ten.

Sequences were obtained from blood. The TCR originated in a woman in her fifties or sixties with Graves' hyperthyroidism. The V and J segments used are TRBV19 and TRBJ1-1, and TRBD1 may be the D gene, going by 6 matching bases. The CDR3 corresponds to CASSRRGRITEAFF. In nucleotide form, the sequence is TGTGCCAGTAGTCGTCGGGGGCGCATAACTGAAGCTTTCTTT.